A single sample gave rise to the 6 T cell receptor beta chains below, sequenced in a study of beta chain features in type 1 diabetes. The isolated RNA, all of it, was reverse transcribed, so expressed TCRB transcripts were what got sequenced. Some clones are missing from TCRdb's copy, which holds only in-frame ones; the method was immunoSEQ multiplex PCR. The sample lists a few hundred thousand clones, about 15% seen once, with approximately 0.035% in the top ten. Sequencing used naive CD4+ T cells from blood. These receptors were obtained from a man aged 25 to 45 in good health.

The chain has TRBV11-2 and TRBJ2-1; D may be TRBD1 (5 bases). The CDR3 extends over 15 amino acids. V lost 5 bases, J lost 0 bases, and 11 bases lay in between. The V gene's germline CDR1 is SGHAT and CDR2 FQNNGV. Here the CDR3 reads CASSPTRDSYNEQFF. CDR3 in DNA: TGTGCCAGCAGCCCCACCAGGGACTCCTACAATGAGCAGTTCTTC. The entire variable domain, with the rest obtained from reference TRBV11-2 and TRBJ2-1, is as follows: EAGVAQSPRYKIIEKRQSVAFWCNPISGHATLYWYQQILGQGPKLLIQFQNNGVVDDSQLPKDRFSAERLKGVDSTLKIQPAKLEDSAVYLCASSPTRDSYNEQFFGPGTRLTVL.

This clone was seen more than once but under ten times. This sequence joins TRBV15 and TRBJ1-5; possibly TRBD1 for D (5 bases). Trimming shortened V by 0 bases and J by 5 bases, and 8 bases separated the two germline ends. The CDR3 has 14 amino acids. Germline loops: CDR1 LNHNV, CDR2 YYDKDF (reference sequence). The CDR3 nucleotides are TGTGCCACCAGCAGAGATGGGACCGATCAGCCCCAGCATTTT. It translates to CATSRDGTDQPQHF.

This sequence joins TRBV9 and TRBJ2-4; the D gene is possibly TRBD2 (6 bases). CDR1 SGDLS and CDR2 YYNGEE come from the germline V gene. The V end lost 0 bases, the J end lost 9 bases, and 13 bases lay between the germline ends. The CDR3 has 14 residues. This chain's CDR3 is CASSVEAGRGIQYF. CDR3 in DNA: TGTGCCAGCAGCGTAGAGGCGGGGAGAGGCATTCAGTACTTC. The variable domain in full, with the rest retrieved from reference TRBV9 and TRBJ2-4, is DSGVTQTPKHLITATGQRVTLRCSPRSGDLSVYWYQQSLDQGLQFLIQYYNGEERAKGNILERFSAQQFPDLHSELNLSSLELGDSALYFCASSVEAGRGIQYFGAGTRLSVL.

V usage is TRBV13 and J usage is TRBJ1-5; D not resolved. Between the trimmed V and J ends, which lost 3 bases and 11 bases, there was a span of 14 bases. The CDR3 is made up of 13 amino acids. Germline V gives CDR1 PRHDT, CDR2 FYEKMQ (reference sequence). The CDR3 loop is CASSLGRSRAQHF. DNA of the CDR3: TGTGCCAGCAGCTTGGGTCGCAGTCGGGCCCAGCATTTT. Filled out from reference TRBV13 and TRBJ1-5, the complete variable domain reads AAGVIQSPRHLIKEKRETATLKCYPIPRHDTVYWYQQGPGQDPQFLISFYEKMQSDKGSIPDRFSAQQFSDYHSELNMSSLELGDSALYFCASSLGRSRAQHFGDGTRLSIL.

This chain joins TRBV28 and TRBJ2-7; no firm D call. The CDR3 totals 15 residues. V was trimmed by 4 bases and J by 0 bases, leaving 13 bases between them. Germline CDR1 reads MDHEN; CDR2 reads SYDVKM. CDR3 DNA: TGTGCCAGCAGTTCCGCGGCTCTGAGCTCCTACGAGCAGTACGTC. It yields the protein CASSSAALSSYEQYV.

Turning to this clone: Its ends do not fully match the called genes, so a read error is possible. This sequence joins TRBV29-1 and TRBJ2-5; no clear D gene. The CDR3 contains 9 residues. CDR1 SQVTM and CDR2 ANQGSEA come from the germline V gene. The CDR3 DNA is TGCAGCGTTGAGGGTTGGGTAGACTTC. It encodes CSVEGWVDF.